The entry that follows covers one T cell receptor (beta chain) sequence. The germline gives CDR1 LNHDA, CDR2 SQIVND (reference sequence). The CDR3 is made up of 15 amino acids. Trimming cost V 6 bases and J 7 bases, with 19 bases left between them. The data stem from a study of blood T cell repertoires in COVID-19. Study context: Researchers got acute and convalescent COVID-19 samples from the United States, Italy and Spain. PBMCs, B-cell-depleted T cells, or T cells were the source of the cDNA or gDNA that made up the material.

As handled by the study authors: Counts of nucleated cells, estimated from reference gene primer amplification, were obtained. The assay was immunoSEQ multiplex PCR, and TCRdb's table has in-frame clones only and misses some. V and J calls and clone size are those listed in that table; D and trimming were worked out from the DNA. This table has about 410,000 clones, 89% appearing once. The source of this sequence is a woman in her thirties or forties with COVID-19, enrolled during active disease. The V and J genes are TRBV19 and TRBJ1-5; possibly TRBD1 for D (6 bases). Material for sequencing was peripheral blood. Here the CDR3 reads CASRVGSATGQPQHF. DNA of the CDR3: TGTGCCAGTAGGGTCGGGTCTGCTACAGGGCAGCCCCAGCATTTT.